The 10 T cell receptor beta chains presented below share a single source sample, sequenced in a study of blood T cell repertoires in COVID-19. Generated by immunoSEQ multiplex PCR, the TCRdb table keeps only in-frame clones and is missing some. The data contain about 46,000 clones, 88% of them seen just once; the ten biggest clones take up roughly 13%. Sequenced input: peripheral blood. All receptors derive from a human donor with active COVID-19. The donor label of this sample is uncertain.

This clone was counted a single time. The chain recombines TRBV11-2 with TRBJ2-7, with D maybe TRBD2 (6 bases). In germline, CDR1 is SGHAT, CDR2 FQNNGV. The ends were cut back, 5 bases at V and 3 bases at J, with 17 bases in the middle. The CDR3 covers 15 residues. The CDR3 region has the DNA TGTGCCAGCAGCGAAATAGGGACTTCCGTCTACGAGCAGTACTTC. Amino acid sequence: CASSEIGTSVYEQYF.

On this clone itself: Mismatch with germline at one junction end may stem from a read error. The same CDR3 is also encoded by other DNA sequences in this sample. The V gene is TRBV18, the J gene TRBJ2-7, with a weak D call TRBD1 (6 bases). The V gene's germline CDR1 is KGHSH and CDR2 LQKENI. The CDR3 runs 15 residues. The CDR3 loop is CASSPVGQRSYEQYF. For the CDR3, the DNA is TGTGCCAGCTCACCAGTTGGACAGAGATCCTACGAGCAATACTTC.

The chain combines TRBV9 with TRBJ2-7; 7 bases are shared with TRBD2. This CDR3 spans 14 amino acids. V shed 0 bases and J 4 bases; nucleotides not matched to a gene: 4. Germline V gives CDR1 SGDLS, CDR2 YYNGEE. CDR3 in DNA: TGTGCCAGCAGCGTAGCCGTCGGGGGGTACGAGCAGTACTTC. It codes for CASSVAVGGYEQYF.

The genes are TRBV5-1 and TRBJ1-3; D gene ambiguous. Germline V CDR1 and CDR2: SGHRS, YFSETQ. The CDR3 contains 16 residues. V lost 6 bases to trimming and J lost 0 bases, with 16 bases between them. CDR3 DNA sequence: TGCGCCAGCACCACAGACCCGACGGTCTCTGGAAACACCATATATTTT. This encodes CASTTDPTVSGNTIYF.

The chain carries TRBV6-2 or TRBV6-3 and TRBJ2-1; D unclear. There are 13 residues in the CDR3. Trimming stripped 6 bases from V and 5 bases from J, with 11 bases between. Germline V CDR1 and CDR2: MNHEY, SVGEGT. CDR3 loop: CASSSTMNNEQFF. DNA for the CDR3: TGTGCCAGCAGCTCCACTATGAACAATGAGCAGTTCTTC.

A few counts support this clone. The chain joins TRBV27 to TRBJ2-3; 7 bases map to TRBD2. There are 15 residues in the CDR3. After removal of 4 bases from V and 1 base from J, the junction contained 5 bases not matched to a gene. In germline, CDR1 is MNHEY, CDR2 SMNVEV (reference sequence). The CDR3 nucleotides are TGTGCCAGCAGTTCTTATACTAGCGGCACAGATACGCAGTATTTT. Translation: CASSSYTSGTDTQYF.

V is TRBV7-3 and J is TRBJ2-2; D unclear. Germline V CDR1 and CDR2: SGHTA, FQGTGA. Trimming shortened V by 3 bases and J by 4 bases, and 6 bases separated the two germline ends. CDR3 size: 13 residues. CDR3 nucleotide sequence: TGTGCCAGCAGCTTCTCGGGCACCGGGGAGCTGTTTTTT. Its protein is CASSFSGTGELFF.

The CDR3 nucleotides are TGTGCCAGCAGCAGGGTGTCCGAAACGGGGAAAAACACTGAAGCTTTCTTT. Protein sequence: CASSRVSETGKNTEAFF. The chain couples TRBV7-9 to TRBJ1-1, with unresolved D. Trimming took off 5 bases at V and 2 bases at J, with 21 bases between the two ends. Germline V gene lookup returns CDR1 SEHNR and CDR2 FQNEAQ (reference sequence). The CDR3 covers 17 residues.

The chain uses TRBV14 and TRBJ1-2, with D possibly TRBD1 on 5 matching bases. This CDR3 is built from 17 residues. Trimming left V 0 bases short and J 5 bases short, with 19 bases between. The germline CDR1 and CDR2 sequences are SGHDN and FVKESK. CDR3 amino acids: CASSQDQWGVSRYGYTF. CDR3 nucleotide sequence: TGTGCCAGCAGCCAAGATCAATGGGGCGTTTCTCGGTATGGCTACACCTTC.

This chain uses TRBV4-1 with TRBJ1-6, with D perhaps matching TRBD1 (6 bases). Per germline, CDR1 MGHRA and CDR2 YSYEKL. V was pared by 1 base and J by 5 bases, with 12 bases between. The length of the CDR3 is 16 residues. The CDR3 reads CASSQARRQDNSPLHF. In DNA, the CDR3 is TGCGCCAGCAGCCAAGCGCGACGACAGGATAATTCACCCCTCCACTTT.